Listed below are T cell receptor beta chains from one sample, sequenced in a study of CD8 T cells in Susac syndrome. TCRdb analysed the immunoSEQ multiplex PCR reads with MiXCR anew, one entry per CDR3 protein. Of 120,000 to 150,000 distinct CDR3 sequences listed, 90% to 96% are singletons. Sequenced: CD4+ T cells from PBMCs. The receptor set was obtained from a human donor with Susac syndrome. Each CDR3 is given with its conserved first and last residue. A D gene is named only where the DNA matches it firmly. The listing skips clone size in some rows; elsewhere it reads once, few, many or a size class.

v_call,j_call,d_call,clone_size,cdr3_aa,cdr3_nt
TRBV14,TRBJ1-1,TRBD1,NA,CASSHRTGGTEAFF,TGTGCCAGCAGCCATCGGACAGGGGGCACTGAAGCTTTCTTT
TRBV29-1,TRBJ2-3,NA,NA,CSVEPPGTNTQYF,TGCAGCGTTGAACCCCCAGGGACAAATACGCAGTATTTT
TRBV12-3/TRBV12-4,TRBJ2-1,NA,NA,CASRAGSPSYNEQFF,TGTGCCAGCAGGGCCGGTTCGCCTTCCTACAATGAGCAGTTCTTC
TRBV13,TRBJ1-2,NA,NA,CASSSRVSYGYTF,TGTGCCAGCAGCAGCAGGGTCAGCTATGGCTACACCTTC
TRBV13,TRBJ1-3,TRBD1,NA,CASSSGTGGAGNTIYF,TGTGCCAGCAGCTCCGGGACAGGGGGCGCCGGAAACACCATATATTTT
TRBV2,TRBJ2-3,NA,NA,CASSERWRRTQYF,TGTGCCAGCAGTGAAAGATGGAGGAGGACGCAGTATTTT
TRBV2,TRBJ2-5,TRBD1,NA,CASTEDRSTQETQYF,TGTGCCAGCACAGAGGACAGGAGTACGCAAGAGACCCAGTACTTC
TRBV6-6,TRBJ2-7,TRBD1,NA,CASSTTGTGAYEQYF,TGTGCCAGCAGCACGACCGGGACAGGAGCCTACGAGCAGTACTTC
TRBV14,TRBJ2-1,NA,NA,CASSQGTSPNEQFF,TGTGCCAGCAGCCAAGGCACTAGCCCTAATGAGCAGTTCTTC
TRBV19,TRBJ2-2,NA,NA,CASSRGRINSGELFF,TGTGCCAGTAGCCGAGGACGGATTAATAGCGGGGAGCTGTTTTTT
TRBV18,TRBJ2-1,NA,NA,CASSPRTSHEQFF,TGTGCCAGCTCACCACGGACCTCTCATGAGCAGTTCTTC
TRBV5-1,TRBJ2-7,TRBD1,NA,CASSLIGTGGEQYF,TGCGCCAGCAGCTTGATTGGGACAGGGGGCGAGCAGTACTTC
TRBV3-1,TRBJ1-2,TRBD1,once,CASSPRDRTNYGYTF,TGTGCCAGCAGCCCCCGGGACAGGACTAACTATGGCTACACCTTC
TRBV18,TRBJ1-2,TRBD1,NA,CASSPGDGDRANYGYTF,TGTGCCAGCTCACCGGGGGATGGGGACAGAGCTAACTATGGCTACACCTTC
TRBV28,TRBJ2-7,NA,NA,CASSAPGAVHEQYF,TGTGCCAGCAGTGCTCCGGGGGCGGTCCACGAGCAGTACTTC
TRBV27,TRBJ2-5,TRBD1,NA,CASRGQGRETQYF,TGTGCCAGCAGGGGACAGGGACGAGAGACCCAGTACTTC
TRBV2,TRBJ2-5,NA,NA,CASRRSPSQGETQYF,TGTGCCAGCAGACGCTCCCCCTCACAGGGTGAGACCCAGTACTTC
TRBV27,TRBJ2-1,TRBD2,NA,CASTHSGGPNEQFF,TGTGCCAGCACCCATAGCGGGGGGCCCAATGAGCAGTTCTTC
TRBV28,TRBJ2-7,TRBD2,NA,CASRPRLAGLYEQYF,TGTGCCAGCAGACCCCGACTAGCGGGGCTGTACGAGCAGTACTTC
TRBV20-1,TRBJ2-7,NA,NA,CSARVPGRNYEQYF,TGCAGTGCTAGAGTTCCGGGCCGCAACTACGAGCAGTACTTC
TRBV5-1,TRBJ2-5,NA,NA,CASSLVGSSETQYF,TGCGCCAGCAGCTTGGTCGGGTCCAGCGAGACCCAGTACTTC
TRBV29-1,TRBJ1-3,NA,NA,CSVEDQGVGNTIYF,TGCAGCGTTGAAGATCAAGGGGTTGGAAACACCATATATTTT
TRBV5-4,TRBJ2-5,TRBD2,once,CASSPRLAQHRETQYF,TGTGCCAGCAGCCCGCGACTAGCACAGCACCGGGAGACCCAGTACTTC
TRBV6-2/TRBV6-3,TRBJ2-7,NA,NA,CASSYRQLYEQYF,TGTGCCAGCAGTTATCGACAGTTATACGAGCAGTACTTC
TRBV29-1,TRBJ2-5,NA,NA,CSVELGKGVTQYF,TGCAGCGTTGAACTCGGGAAGGGCGTGACCCAGTACTTC
TRBV25-1,TRBJ1-6,NA,NA,CASTRAGDSPLHF,TGTGCCAGCACGCGGGCAGGGGATTCACCCCTCCACTTT
TRBV24-1,TRBJ2-5,NA,NA,CATSDPRGSGGVETQYF,TGTGCCACCAGTGATCCCCGTGGTAGCGGCGGAGTAGAGACCCAGTACTTC
TRBV7-3,TRBJ1-2,TRBD1,NA,CASSPSTDREGYTF,TGTGCCAGCAGCCCTAGTACGGACAGGGAGGGCTACACCTTC
TRBV20-1,TRBJ2-3,TRBD2,NA,CSARDWKAGGESDTQYF,TGCAGTGCTAGAGATTGGAAAGCGGGAGGGGAGTCAGATACGCAGTATTTT
TRBV5-1,TRBJ2-7,NA,NA,CASSLSGGGPSYEQYF,TGCGCCAGCAGCTTGTCTGGCGGGGGCCCCTCTTACGAGCAGTACTTC
TRBV28,TRBJ2-7,TRBD2,NA,CASSPASGPYEQYF,TGTGCCAGCAGTCCGGCTAGCGGACCCTACGAGCAGTACTTC
TRBV20-1,TRBJ1-1,NA,once,CSAQKSAANTEAFF,TGCAGTGCCCAGAAATCGGCAGCGAACACTGAAGCTTTCTTT
TRBV29-1,TRBJ1-1,TRBD1,NA,CSVEDLSGTGPLEAFF,TGCAGCGTTGAAGATCTAAGCGGGACAGGACCCCTTGAAGCTTTCTTT
TRBV29-1,TRBJ2-2,NA,NA,CSVDTKGTGELFF,TGCAGCGTTGATACAAAGGGGACCGGGGAGCTGTTTTTT
TRBV27,TRBJ1-1,NA,NA,CASSRALGGMNTEAFF,TGTGCCAGCAGTCGAGCCCTAGGGGGAATGAACACTGAAGCTTTCTTT
TRBV6-5,TRBJ2-5,NA,NA,CASSYQGKWFF,TGTGCCAGCAGTTACCAGGGCAAGTGGTTCTTC
TRBV7-7,TRBJ2-5,NA,NA,CASSSTRQETQYF,TGTGCCAGCAGCTCTACCCGACAAGAGACCCAGTACTTC
TRBV9,TRBJ2-1,NA,NA,CASRGTYNEQFF,TGTGCCAGCAGAGGGACCTACAATGAGCAGTTCTTC
TRBV11-2,TRBJ2-2,NA,NA,CASRNNREGSAGELFF,TGTGCCAGCCGAAATAACAGGGAGGGTTCAGCCGGGGAGCTGTTTTTT
TRBV12-3/TRBV12-4,TRBJ2-3,NA,NA,CASSYYQSSTDTQYF,TGTGCCAGCAGCTACTACCAATCTAGCACAGATACGCAGTATTTT
TRBV28,TRBJ1-1,TRBD1,NA,CASGTGGPVAEAFF,TGTGCCAGCGGGACAGGGGGTCCCGTCGCTGAAGCTTTCTTT
TRBV12-3/TRBV12-4,TRBJ2-7,NA,NA,CASSALQGGEQYF,TGTGCCAGCAGCGCACTTCAGGGGGGCGAGCAGTACTTC
TRBV20-1,TRBJ2-7,NA,NA,CSARLERGLYEQYF,TGCAGTGCTAGACTTGAGAGGGGCTTGTACGAGCAGTACTTC
TRBV2,TRBJ2-1,TRBD2,once,CASSYGTSGEAEQFF,TGTGCCAGCAGTTACGGGACTAGCGGGGAGGCTGAGCAGTTCTTC
TRBV5-4,TRBJ1-2,NA,NA,CASSPGGNYGYTF,TGTGCCAGCAGCCCAGGCGGAAACTATGGCTACACCTTC
TRBV19,TRBJ1-2,NA,NA,CASRSGGSGVYGYTF,TGTGCCAGTAGATCAGGAGGCTCCGGGGTCTATGGCTACACCTTC
TRBV29-1,TRBJ2-5,NA,NA,CSVQARLRETQYF,TGCAGCGTCCAAGCTAGGTTAAGGGAGACCCAGTACTTC
TRBV25-1,TRBJ2-5,NA,NA,CASSERDTVAEKETQYF,TGTGCCAGCAGTGAACGTGACACCGTCGCCGAAAAAGAGACCCAGTACTTC
TRBV3-1,TRBJ2-1,NA,NA,CASSPVAGGEQFF,TGTGCCAGCAGCCCGGTGGCCGGCGGTGAGCAGTTCTTC
TRBV15,TRBJ2-1,NA,NA,CATSRVPSGEQFF,TGTGCCACCAGCAGGGTCCCCTCAGGGGAGCAGTTCTTC
TRBV11-2,TRBJ2-1,TRBD2,NA,CASSDRTSGSLRNEQFF,TGTGCCAGCAGCGACCGGACTAGCGGGAGCCTTAGGAATGAGCAGTTCTTC
TRBV5-4,TRBJ1-1,TRBD1,NA,CASSFPGGTEAFF,TGTGCCAGCAGCTTTCCAGGGGGCACTGAAGCTTTCTTT
TRBV28,TRBJ2-7,NA,NA,CASSSWDTRDEQYF,TGTGCCAGCAGTTCCTGGGACACCCGAGACGAGCAGTACTTC